One and the same sample provided the 31 T cell receptor beta chains below, sequenced in a study of glioma-infiltrating T cells. Using RNA template, CDR3s of TCR alpha and beta were amplified with iRepertoire arm-PCR. TCRdb ran MiXCR on the multiplex PCR reads and lists one entry per CDR3 protein. The sample holds about 130,000 distinct CDR3 sequences, about 25% seen once. Sequenced sample: glioma tissue, nonneoplastic brain tissue, or PBMCs (not recorded which). The receptors were gathered from a human donor with low-grade glioma or glioblastoma, undergoing nonglioma brain surgery, or in good health (not recorded which).

This rearrangement joins TRBV2 to TRBJ1-6; unclear D gene. Germline V gene data show CDR1 as SNHLY and CDR2 as FYNNEI. V was clipped by 3 bases and J by 5 bases, with 11 bases between them. The CDR3 length is 15 residues. In nucleotides, the CDR3 is TGTGCCAGCAGTGAGGGAGGGTGGAATAATTCACCCCTCCACTTT. Amino acids: CASSEGGWNNSPLHF.

The CDR3 bases are TGTGCCAGCAGTTTGGGGGGGTCCAGGAACTACGAGCAGTACGTC. This translates into CASSLGGSRNYEQYV. This chain uses TRBV7-2 with TRBJ2-7, with 7 positions matching TRBD2. With V trimmed by 6 bases and J by 3 bases, 11 bases remained unmatched. The CDR3 has 15 residues. Germline assignment: CDR1 SGHTA and CDR2 FQGNSA.

This clonotype occurred a few times. The rearrangement uses TRBV4-2 and TRBJ1-4, with D tentatively TRBD1 (6 bases). Germline V gives CDR1 LGHNA, CDR2 YNFKEQ. The germline V and J ends were trimmed by 0 bases and 2 bases, with 10 bases remaining between them. The CDR3 extends over 16 amino acids. The CDR3 sequence: CASSQEGGFTNEKLFF. The CDR3 DNA reads TGTGCCAGCAGCCAAGAGGGGGGCTTCACTAATGAAAAACTGTTTTTT.

This clonotype has just a few counts. The chain couples TRBV7-9 to TRBJ1-2, with D tentatively TRBD1 (5 bases). Trimming cost V 4 bases and J 6 bases, with 18 bases left between them. The CDR3 spans 15 residues. Per germline, CDR1 SEHNR and CDR2 FQNEAQ (reference sequence). CDR3 loop: CASSWARGPRDGYTF. DNA of the CDR3: TGTGCCAGCAGCTGGGCGCGGGGACCCCGGGATGGCTACACCTTC.

This clonotype was recorded many times. The V call is TRBV20-1, the J call TRBJ1-5, with TRBD1 as a possible D gene (5 bases). The CDR3 has 17 amino acids. V was cut by 2 bases and J by 3 bases, with 20 bases left in between. CDR1 is DFQATT, CDR2 SNEGSKA, per germline (reference sequence). The chain's CDR3 is CSARIALGREVNQPQHF. Here the CDR3 DNA reads TGCAGTGCTAGAATTGCCCTGGGCAGGGAGGTCAATCAGCCCCAGCATTTT.

This rearrangement joins TRBV10-1 to TRBJ2-7; 10 bases map to TRBD2. CDR1 WNHNN and CDR2 SYGVQD come from the germline V gene (reference sequence). The junction had 6 bases not matched to a gene; V was cut back by 7 bases and J by 0 bases. The CDR3 has 15 residues. This CDR3 is CASNLAGASSYEQYV. DNA of the CDR3: TGCGCCAGCAACCTAGCGGGGGCCAGCTCCTACGAGCAGTACGTC.

This clonotype has a handful of counts. The V call is TRBV12-3 or TRBV12-4, the J call TRBJ2-1; TRBD2 is a possible D gene (6 bases). V gave up 3 bases and J gave up 3 bases, with 9 bases separating them. The CDR3 runs 14 residues. The CDR3, as DNA: TGTGCCAGCAGTTTCCGGGACTTCTACAATGAGCAGTTCTTC. Translated: CASSFRDFYNEQFF.

The table lists this clonotype with a few counts. The chain carries TRBV28 and TRBJ1-3, with unresolved D. The V and J ends lost 3 bases and 8 bases respectively, with 5 bases between them. CDR1 is MDHEN and CDR2 is SYDVKM in the germline V gene. The CDR3 is 11 residues long. DNA for the CDR3: TGTGCCAGCAGTTTTCTCGACACCATATATTTT. Translating it yields CASSFLDTIYF.

There are many counts of this clonotype. The chain employs TRBV6-1 and TRBJ1-1; unclear D gene. The CDR3 totals 11 residues. V was pared by 6 bases and J by 1 base, with 3 bases between. Germline lookup yields CDR1 MNHNS and CDR2 SASEGT. The CDR3 here is CASRQNTEAFF. Here the CDR3 DNA reads TGTGCCAGCAGACAGAACACTGAAGCTTTCTTT.

The chain links TRBV2 to TRBJ2-3; D remains unclear. Per the germline V gene, CDR1 is SNHLY and CDR2 is FYNNEI. This CDR3 has 14 residues. With 6 bases removed from V and 0 bases from J, the gap between germline ends came to 10 bases. The CDR3 DNA reads as TGTGCCAGCAGGCCTGGATATAGCACAGATACGCAGTATTTT. Its translation is CASRPGYSTDTQYF. Together with reference TRBV2 and TRBJ2-3, the CDR3 gives the full variable domain: EPEVTQTPSHQVTQMGQEVILRCVPISNHLYFYWYRQILGQKVEFLVSFYNNEISEKSEIFDDQFSVERPDGSNFTLKIRSTKLEDSAMYFCASRPGYSTDTQYFGPGTRLTVL.

V is TRBV6-1 and J is TRBJ2-7; 7 bases are shared with TRBD1. This CDR3 has 15 amino acids. From germline, CDR1 is MNHNS and CDR2 SASEGT. J gave up 7 bases and V 7 bases, and 16 bases lay outside the gene matches. CDR3: CASILLGQAMGEQYV. CDR3 DNA sequence: TGTGCCAGCATTCTTCTAGGACAGGCGATGGGGGAGCAGTACGTC.

The gene calls are TRBV30 and TRBJ2-1; 7 bases map to TRBD2. Germline V gene sequence: CDR1 GTSNPN, CDR2 SVGIG (reference sequence). This CDR3 contains 17 residues. Unmatched junction bases numbered 16, after V lost 1 base and J lost 7 bases. The CDR3 nucleotides are TGTGCCTGGAGTGGGGTGCGAGGAGCGGGGAACCGAAATGAGCAGTTCTTC. Translation gives CAWSGVRGAGNRNEQFF.

The genes are TRBV2 and TRBJ2-3; the match to TRBD1 covers 9 bases. Per germline, CDR1 SNHLY and CDR2 FYNNEI. J lost 4 bases, V lost 4 bases, and 6 bases had no gene match. The CDR3 contains 15 residues. The CDR3 sequence: CASSVVGQGPDTQYF. The CDR3 coding sequence is TGTGCCAGCAGTGTAGTGGGACAGGGACCAGATACGCAGTATTTT.

The chain carries TRBV4-1 and TRBJ1-5, with D perhaps matching TRBD1 (6 bases). There are 16 residues in the CDR3. The germline V gene encodes CDR1 MGHRA and CDR2 YSYEKL. Trimming stripped 2 bases from V and 0 bases from J, with 11 bases between. The CDR3 DNA reads as TGCGCCAGCAGCCAACGCACAGGGAATAGCAATCAGCCCCAGCATTTT. Translating gives CASSQRTGNSNQPQHF.

This clonotype was detected many times. The chain uses TRBV28 and TRBJ1-1; a possible D gene is TRBD1 (5 bases). The germline gives CDR1 MDHEN, CDR2 SYDVKM. V shed 5 bases and J shed 5 bases, with 15 bases lying between them. The CDR3 has 14 amino acids. The CDR3 region has the DNA TGTGCCAGCAGTACCTACAGGTTGGGGACTGAAGCTTTCTTT. Protein: CASSTYRLGTEAFF.

The chain is built from TRBV5-6 and TRBJ1-6; no reliable D call. Germline CDR1 and CDR2: SGHDT and YYEEEE. V was trimmed by 1 base and J by 7 bases, leaving 9 bases between them. The CDR3 runs to 14 residues. The chain's CDR3 is CASSLIGENSPLHF. In nucleotides, the CDR3 is TGTGCCAGCAGCTTGATTGGAGAGAATTCACCCCTCCACTTT.

The rearrangement links TRBV11-1 to TRBJ2-7; a weak D match, TRBD2 (6 bases). Germline values: CDR1 SGHAT, CDR2 FQDESV (reference sequence). V was pared by 7 bases and J by 4 bases, with 14 bases between. This CDR3 region has 13 residues. CDR3 sequence (DNA): TGTGCCAGCATTTACTCTGGGGGGTACGAGCAGTACGTC. Translating gives CASIYSGGYEQYV.

This clonotype showed up many times. The chain carries TRBV6-1 and TRBJ1-1, with D possibly matching TRBD1 (5 bases). Trimming cost V 5 bases and J 3 bases, with 10 bases left between them. Germline CDR1 reads MNHNS; CDR2 reads SASEGT. The CDR3 runs 13 residues. This CDR3 is CASSSRVDTEAFF. The DNA for the CDR3 is TGTGCCAGCAGTAGCAGGGTGGACACTGAAGCTTTCTTT.

The chain uses TRBV11-2 and TRBJ2-3; D remains unclear. Germline values: CDR1 SGHAT, CDR2 FQNNGV. V was cut by 1 base and J by 5 bases, with 4 bases left in between. The CDR3 length is 12 residues. The CDR3 coding sequence is TGTGCCAGCAGCTTAGTGGTAGATACGCAGTATTTT. This sequence encodes CASSLVVDTQYF.

This clonotype came up once. This chain connects TRBV6-1 to TRBJ2-1; the match to TRBD1 covers 9 bases. The germline V gene has CDR1 MNHNS and CDR2 SASEGT. The V and J ends lost 8 bases and 8 bases, in that order; junction bases with no gene match: 19. CDR3 length: 17 residues. The CDR3 region has the DNA TGTGCCAGCCGAACTAGCCCCGGGACAGGGATAGGCGATGAGCAGTTCTTC. Translation: CASRTSPGTGIGDEQFF.

This clonotype was seen repeatedly, ten times or more. V is TRBV7-6 and J is TRBJ2-1, with TRBD1 identical over 7 bases. This CDR3 contains 15 residues. V lost 1 base to trimming and J lost 3 bases; unmatched junction nucleotides: 3. Germline CDR1 reads SGHVS; CDR2 reads FNYEAQ. CDR3 in amino acids: CASSLVGTDYNEQFF. The CDR3 nucleotides are TGTGCCAGCAGCTTAGTGGGGACAGACTACAATGAGCAGTTCTTC.

In this sample, this clonotype turned up many times. CDR3 residues: CASSLGRYNEQFF. CDR3 nucleotide sequence: TGTGCCAGCAGCTTGGGACGGTACAATGAGCAGTTCTTC. V usage is TRBV7-2 and J usage is TRBJ2-1; D assignment may be TRBD1 or TRBD2 (5 bases each). V was cut by 3 bases and J by 4 bases, with 7 bases left in between. From germline, CDR1 is SGHTA and CDR2 FQGNSA. This CDR3 is 13 amino acids long.

The chain combines TRBV28 with TRBJ2-7; 10 bases map to TRBD1. The germline V gene encodes CDR1 MDHEN and CDR2 SYDVKM. CDR3 length: 13 amino acids. With 6 bases clipped from V and 5 bases from J, the junction kept 4 bases outside the gene matches. As DNA, the CDR3 is TGTGCCAGCAGAGGACAGGGGGAAAACGAGCAGTACGTC. Its protein product is CASRGQGENEQYV.

This clonotype occurred many times. This chain's CDR3 is CASSINSYEQYV. Written as DNA, the CDR3 is TGTGCCAGCAGTATTAATAGTTACGAGCAGTACGTC. The V call is TRBV6-1, the J call TRBJ2-7; D remains ambiguous. Germline loops: CDR1 MNHNS, CDR2 SASEGT. Trimming removed 5 bases at V and 4 bases at J, with 9 bases between. The CDR3 is 12 residues long.

This clonotype came up once. The rearrangement links TRBV7-9 to TRBJ1-5, with a tentative D call TRBD1 (5 bases). V lost 1 base, J lost 3 bases, and 13 bases lay in between. Germline lookup yields CDR1 SEHNR and CDR2 FQNEAQ (reference sequence). This CDR3 has 16 amino acids. CDR3: CASSLGSRGVNQPQHF. In nucleotides, the CDR3 is TGTGCCAGCAGCTTAGGTTCCCGAGGGGTCAATCAGCCCCAGCATTTT. Full variable domain (rest looked up from reference TRBV7-9 and TRBJ1-5): DTGVSQNPRHKITKRGQNVTFRCDPISEHNRLYWYRQTLGQGPEFLTYFQNEAQLEKSRLLSDRFSAERPKGSFSTLEIQRTEQGDSAMYLCASSLGSRGVNQPQHFGDGTRLSIL.

This clonotype was seen at least ten times. V usage is TRBV28 and J usage is TRBJ2-5; D is perhaps TRBD1 or TRBD2 (6 bases each). Between the trimmed V and J ends, which lost 6 bases and 5 bases, there was a span of 13 bases. The germline V gene has CDR1 MDHEN and CDR2 SYDVKM. CDR3 length: 13 amino acids. The CDR3 sequence: CASRGTSGETQYF. The CDR3 bases are TGTGCCAGCAGAGGGACAAGCGGGGAGACCCAGTACTTC.

The chain is built from TRBV7-3 and TRBJ2-3; TRBD2 might be the D (6 bases). The ends were cut back, 1 base at V and 1 base at J, with 12 bases in the middle. Germline-derived CDR1 and CDR2 are SGHTA and FQGTGA. The CDR3 runs to 16 residues. In DNA, the CDR3 is TGTGCCAGCAGCTTAAGGAGGGCCAGGGGCACAGATACGCAGTATTTT. It encodes CASSLRRARGTDTQYF.

V usage is TRBV28 and J usage is TRBJ1-5; TRBD1 aligns across 8 bases. J was trimmed by 3 bases and V by 4 bases; bases with no gene match: 5. Germline CDR1 reads MDHEN; CDR2 reads SYDVKM. The CDR3 sequence is 15 residues long. The CDR3 region is CASSSGQGDNQPQHF. The CDR3 nucleotides read TGTGCCAGCAGTTCCGGACAGGGCGACAATCAGCCCCAGCATTTT.

In this sample, this clonotype turned up a few times. The genes are TRBV7-3 and TRBJ2-2; a possible D gene is TRBD2 (6 bases). The germline gives CDR1 SGHTA, CDR2 FQGTGA. The CDR3 covers 15 residues. V was clipped by 6 bases and J by 0 bases, with 11 bases between them. The CDR3 region is CASSWGETNTGELFF. DNA for the CDR3: TGTGCCAGCAGTTGGGGGGAGACGAACACCGGGGAGCTGTTTTTT.

The chain joins TRBV11-3 to TRBJ2-1; the match to TRBD2 covers 8 bases. J was trimmed by 9 bases and V by 2 bases; bases with no gene match: 3. Germline V gene lookup returns CDR1 SGHNT and CDR2 YENEEA. This CDR3 is 13 amino acids long. CDR3 amino acids: CASSLPGTSEQFF. The CDR3 DNA reads TGTGCCAGCAGCTTACCCGGGACTAGTGAGCAGTTCTTC.

This clonotype appeared a few times. The V gene is TRBV28, the J gene TRBJ2-5; D is tentatively TRBD1 or TRBD2 (5 bases each). The germline V and J ends were trimmed by 6 bases and 1 base, with 12 bases remaining between them. CDR3 length: 14 residues. Germline V CDR1 and CDR2: MDHEN, SYDVKM. The CDR3 coding sequence is TGTGCCAGCAGGGGTGGGGACCTCCAAGAGACCCAGTACTTC. This sequence encodes CASRGGDLQETQYF. The full variable domain, in which reference TRBV28 and TRBJ2-5 provide the parts outside the CDR3, is DVKVTQSSRYLVKRTGEKVFLECVQDMDHENMFWYRQDPGLGLRLIYFSYDVKMKEKGDIPEGYSVSREKKERFSLILESASTNQTSMYLCASRGGDLQETQYFGPGTRLLVL.